This T cell receptor (beta chain) stems from a study of OX40 agonist ivuxolimab in advanced cancers. Between the trimmed V and J ends, which lost 3 bases and 7 bases, there was a span of 10 bases. Germline V gene lookup returns CDR1 MDHEN and CDR2 SYDVKM. CDR3 length: 12 residues. Generated by immunoSEQ multiplex PCR, the TCRdb table keeps only in-frame clones and is missing some. The data hold around 40,000 clones, with about four fifths observed a single time. This sample comprised CD4+ or CD8+ T cells sorted from blood, obtained in a trial of the OX40 agonist ivuxolimab. The chain joins TRBV28 to TRBJ2-7, with D tentatively TRBD2 (6 bases). The source of this sequence is an adult with an advanced solid tumor such as melanoma, head and neck, liver or kidney cancer. For the CDR3, the DNA is TGTGCCAGCAGTTTTCCTCTAGCGGAGCAGTACTTC. Translating gives CASSFPLAEQYF.